This paragraph covers one TCR beta chain sequence. An immunoSEQ assay, version v3.0, was performed at survey level. Produced via immunoSEQ multiplex PCR; TCRdb's table is partial and in-frame only. This sample has about 25,000 clones, with 80% to 90% found just once. This entry comes from a study of long-term antiretroviral therapy in people with HIV. The CDR3 runs 16 residues. Germline values: CDR1 SGHTA, CDR2 FQGTGA. Trimming pared 3 bases from V and 2 bases from J, leaving 16 bases between. The chain links TRBV7-3 to TRBJ2-5; D is tentatively TRBD1 or TRBD2 (5 bases each). The sequencing used unsorted PBMCs, collected 1.2 years after starting antiretroviral therapy. The TCR comes from a man aged 45-65 years with HIV. The CDR3 DNA is TGTGCCAGCAGCTTTCCGGGACGAAAATCACAAGAGACCCAGTACTTC. Translating gives CASSFPGRKSQETQYF. The full variable domain, in which reference TRBV7-3 and TRBJ2-5 provide the parts outside the CDR3, is GAGVSQTPSNKVTEKGKYVELRCDPISGHTALYWYRQSLGQGPEFLIYFQGTGAADDSGLPNDRFFAVRPEGSVSTLKIQRTERGDSAVYLCASSFPGRKSQETQYFGPGTRLLVL.